Listed below are T cell receptor beta chains from one sample, sequenced in a study of cytomegalovirus exposure and HLA in healthy donors. Measured with immunoSEQ multiplex PCR; TCRdb has only the in-frame clones, and not every one. The sample has 100,000 to 150,000 clones; about 84% are singletons. Input material: PBMCs. The receptors were gathered from a man younger than 30 in good health and CMV-seropositive. CDR3s include the opening cysteine and the closing phenylalanine or tryptophan. Fields, in order: J gene, V gene, clone size, D gene, CDR3 protein, CDR3 DNA. D genes are given only for firm matches. Clone size, where shown, is once, few, many, or a class for clones that have expanded.

J gene: TRBJ2-5; V gene: TRBV5-1; clone size: few; D gene: NA; CDR3 protein: CASSFTGAQETQYF; CDR3 DNA: TGCGCCAGCAGCTTCACAGGTGCCCAAGAGACCCAGTACTTC
J gene: TRBJ2-7; V gene: TRBV7-9; clone size: NA; D gene: NA; CDR3 protein: CASSLLGGYEQYF; CDR3 DNA: TGTGCCAGCAGCTTATTAGGAGGGTACGAGCAGTACTTC
J gene: TRBJ1-3; V gene: TRBV6-5; clone size: NA; D gene: NA; CDR3 protein: CASSPPTRNTIYF; CDR3 DNA: TGTGCCAGCAGTCCCCCGACAAGAAACACCATATATTTT
J gene: TRBJ1-4; V gene: TRBV19; clone size: once; D gene: TRBD1; CDR3 protein: CASRSTAGTGGRTNEKLFF; CDR3 DNA: TGTGCCAGTAGATCCACCGCTGGGACAGGGGGCCGCACTAATGAAAAACTGTTTTTT
J gene: TRBJ2-2; V gene: TRBV9; clone size: NA; D gene: TRBD1; CDR3 protein: CASSGRTGPTGELFF; CDR3 DNA: TGTGCCAGCAGTGGAAGGACAGGACCGACCGGGGAGCTGTTTTTT
J gene: TRBJ2-1; V gene: TRBV27; clone size: NA; D gene: TRBD1; CDR3 protein: CASSPPGGPAEQFF; CDR3 DNA: TGTGCCAGCAGTCCTCCAGGGGGCCCCGCTGAGCAGTTCTTC
J gene: TRBJ1-5; V gene: TRBV15; clone size: NA; D gene: TRBD1; CDR3 protein: CATSSWDSPLFPNFNQPQHF; CDR3 DNA: TGTGCCACCAGCAGTTGGGACAGCCCCTTATTCCCCAACTTCAATCAGCCCCAGCATTTT
J gene: TRBJ2-6; V gene: TRBV14; clone size: NA; D gene: NA; CDR3 protein: CASSQDRGAGANVLTF; CDR3 DNA: TGTGCCAGCAGCCAAGATCGGGGGGCCGGGGCCAACGTCCTGACTTTC
J gene: TRBJ1-4; V gene: TRBV27; clone size: NA; D gene: NA; CDR3 protein: CASSSAREGEKLFF; CDR3 DNA: TGTGCCAGCAGTTCCGCCCGCGAGGGTGAAAAACTGTTTTTT
J gene: TRBJ2-3; V gene: TRBV27; clone size: NA; D gene: TRBD1; CDR3 protein: CASSSYIGWDRKSNTDTQYF; CDR3 DNA: TGTGCCAGCAGTTCGTACATCGGATGGGACAGAAAATCCAACACAGATACGCAGTATTTT
J gene: TRBJ1-1; V gene: TRBV25-1; clone size: NA; D gene: TRBD1; CDR3 protein: CASSEGTGQKAFF; CDR3 DNA: TGTGCCAGCAGTGAGGGGACAGGGCAAAAGGCTTTCTTT
J gene: TRBJ1-2; V gene: TRBV19; clone size: NA; D gene: TRBD1; CDR3 protein: CASSYPGTGGAVGYTF; CDR3 DNA: TGTGCCAGTAGCTATCCGGGGACAGGGGGCGCGGTTGGCTACACCTTC
J gene: TRBJ1-5; V gene: TRBV7-2; clone size: NA; D gene: NA; CDR3 protein: CASSLMEDQPQHF; CDR3 DNA: TGTGCCAGCAGCTTAATGGAGGATCAGCCCCAGCATTTT
J gene: TRBJ2-7; V gene: TRBV6-5; clone size: few; D gene: NA; CDR3 protein: CASSYGIGVDFHF; CDR3 DNA: TGTGCCAGCAGTTACGGAATAGGGGTAGACTTCCACTTC
J gene: TRBJ1-4; V gene: TRBV7-8; clone size: NA; D gene: NA; CDR3 protein: CASRYREGGRKDEKLFF; CDR3 DNA: TGTGCCAGCAGATATCGGGAAGGGGGACGGAAAGATGAAAAACTGTTTTTT
J gene: TRBJ1-1; V gene: TRBV21-1; clone size: NA; D gene: NA; CDR3 protein: CASSRDRTGLLDTEAFF; CDR3 DNA: TGTGCCAGCAGTCGGGACCGGACAGGCCTGCTGGACACTGAAGCTTTCTTT
J gene: TRBJ2-1; V gene: TRBV23-1; clone size: NA; D gene: NA; CDR3 protein: CASSLSPLGPRVYNEQFF; CDR3 DNA: TGCGCCAGCAGTCTTTCCCCTCTGGGGCCGAGAGTATACAATGAGCAGTTCTTC
J gene: TRBJ1-1; V gene: TRBV6-4; clone size: NA; D gene: TRBD1; CDR3 protein: CASSDYRGSTEAFF; CDR3 DNA: TGTGCCAGCAGTGACTACAGGGGTAGCACTGAAGCTTTCTTT
J gene: TRBJ2-1; V gene: TRBV11-3; clone size: NA; D gene: TRBD1; CDR3 protein: CASSLGRDRGSYNEQFF; CDR3 DNA: TGTGCCAGCAGCTTAGGTAGAGACAGGGGATCCTACAATGAGCAGTTCTTC
J gene: TRBJ1-1; V gene: TRBV10-3; clone size: NA; D gene: NA; CDR3 protein: CAITTDLNTEAFF; CDR3 DNA: TGTGCCATCACCACAGATCTGAACACTGAAGCTTTCTTT
J gene: TRBJ2-3; V gene: TRBV11-1; clone size: NA; D gene: NA; CDR3 protein: CASSPVRGRADTQYF; CDR3 DNA: TGTGCCAGCAGCCCGGTCAGGGGAAGGGCAGATACGCAGTATTTT
J gene: TRBJ1-2; V gene: TRBV6-5; clone size: NA; D gene: NA; CDR3 protein: CASSYSSQGPTEDYTF; CDR3 DNA: TGTGCCAGCAGTTACTCATCTCAGGGTCCCACCGAAGACTACACCTTC
J gene: TRBJ2-7; V gene: TRBV7-8; clone size: NA; D gene: TRBD1; CDR3 protein: CASSPLRGREQYF; CDR3 DNA: TGTGCCAGCAGCCCGTTAAGGGGGCGCGAGCAGTACTTC
J gene: TRBJ1-2; V gene: TRBV6-1; clone size: NA; D gene: NA; CDR3 protein: CASSDGVLAGYTF; CDR3 DNA: TGTGCCAGCAGTGATGGAGTTCTTGCGGGCTACACCTTC
J gene: TRBJ2-2; V gene: TRBV7-6; clone size: NA; D gene: TRBD2; CDR3 protein: CASSSPRTSGNTGELFF; CDR3 DNA: TGTGCCAGCAGCTCCCCTCGGACTAGCGGAAACACCGGGGAGCTGTTTTTT
J gene: TRBJ2-3; V gene: TRBV19; clone size: NA; D gene: TRBD1; CDR3 protein: CASSEQGSTDTQYF; CDR3 DNA: TGTGCCAGTAGTGAACAGGGGAGCACAGATACGCAGTATTTT
J gene: TRBJ1-1; V gene: TRBV5-1; clone size: NA; D gene: NA; CDR3 protein: CASSLTAPNTEAFF; CDR3 DNA: TGCGCCAGCAGCTTGACAGCCCCGAACACTGAAGCTTTCTTT
J gene: TRBJ2-7; V gene: TRBV7-9; clone size: NA; D gene: TRBD2; CDR3 protein: CASSLDLLGGREQYF; CDR3 DNA: TGTGCCAGCAGCTTAGACCTTCTGGGGGGGAGGGAGCAGTACTTC
J gene: TRBJ1-1; V gene: TRBV6-6; clone size: NA; D gene: TRBD1; CDR3 protein: CASSNGQGNTEAFF; CDR3 DNA: TGTGCCAGCAGTAACGGACAGGGGAACACTGAAGCTTTCTTT
J gene: TRBJ2-1; V gene: TRBV21-1; clone size: NA; D gene: NA; CDR3 protein: CASSKPSGRKANEQFF; CDR3 DNA: TGTGCCAGCAGCAAACCTAGCGGGAGGAAGGCCAATGAGCAGTTCTTC
J gene: TRBJ2-7; V gene: TRBV5-1; clone size: NA; D gene: TRBD1; CDR3 protein: CASSPTRDSTYEQYF; CDR3 DNA: TGCGCCAGCAGCCCTACCCGGGACAGCACCTACGAGCAGTACTTC
J gene: TRBJ1-5; V gene: TRBV10-3; clone size: NA; D gene: NA; CDR3 protein: CAIGAAPDQPQHF; CDR3 DNA: TGTGCCATCGGGGCGGCCCCTGATCAGCCCCAGCATTTT
J gene: TRBJ2-2; V gene: TRBV12-5; clone size: once; D gene: NA; CDR3 protein: CASGRLRENTGELFF; CDR3 DNA: TGTGCTAGTGGAAGACTACGTGAGAACACCGGGGAGCTGTTTTTT
J gene: TRBJ1-4; V gene: TRBV6-1; clone size: NA; D gene: NA; CDR3 protein: CASSDSNEKLFF; CDR3 DNA: TGTGCCAGCAGTGACAGTAACGAAAAACTGTTTTTT
J gene: TRBJ2-1; V gene: TRBV5-1; clone size: NA; D gene: TRBD2; CDR3 protein: CASSLSGSGANEQFF; CDR3 DNA: TGCGCCAGCAGCTTGAGCGGGAGTGGGGCCAATGAGCAGTTCTTC
J gene: TRBJ2-5; V gene: TRBV10-2; clone size: NA; D gene: TRBD2; CDR3 protein: CASSASGGQETQYF; CDR3 DNA: TGCGCCAGCAGTGCTAGCGGGGGGCAAGAGACCCAGTACTTC
J gene: TRBJ2-3; V gene: TRBV29-1; clone size: few; D gene: NA; CDR3 protein: CSVVTLQSTDTQYF; CDR3 DNA: TGCAGCGTTGTCACGTTACAGAGCACAGATACGCAGTATTTT
J gene: TRBJ2-7; V gene: TRBV19; clone size: NA; D gene: NA; CDR3 protein: CASSGAVGRGYEQYF; CDR3 DNA: TGTGCCAGTTCAGGGGCCGTGGGACGGGGATACGAGCAGTACTTC
J gene: TRBJ2-5; V gene: TRBV7-2; clone size: NA; D gene: TRBD2; CDR3 protein: CASSLGGEGLGETQYF; CDR3 DNA: TGTGCCAGCAGCTTGGGAGGGGAGGGCTTGGGGGAGACCCAGTACTTC
J gene: TRBJ2-7; V gene: TRBV9; clone size: few; D gene: NA; CDR3 protein: CASSVEFDSSYEQYF; CDR3 DNA: TGTGCCAGCAGCGTAGAGTTCGACAGCTCCTACGAGCAGTACTTC
J gene: TRBJ2-1; V gene: TRBV5-6; clone size: once; D gene: NA; CDR3 protein: CASSFAQVSYNEQFF; CDR3 DNA: TGTGCCAGCAGCTTTGCACAGGTGTCCTACAATGAGCAGTTCTTC
J gene: TRBJ2-3; V gene: TRBV7-9; clone size: NA; D gene: TRBD2; CDR3 protein: CSSSLPAGLTDTQYF; CDR3 DNA: TGTTCCAGCAGCTTACCAGCGGGGTTAACAGATACGCAGTATTTT
J gene: TRBJ1-1; V gene: TRBV10-2; clone size: NA; D gene: NA; CDR3 protein: CASSEHTGRTEAFF; CDR3 DNA: TGCGCCAGCAGTGAACACACAGGGAGAACTGAAGCTTTCTTT